This TCR beta chain is drawn from a study of beta chain features in type 1 diabetes. Notes on the study in general: Naive, central memory and regulatory TCRB repertoires appeared more similar among patients than healthy donors. Shortening of TCRB CDR3s, moderate but significant, appeared in all four CD4+ subsets of Type 1 diabetes patients.

A single heparinised draw of approximately 110 mL on average was taken per donor. In its sample, this clone was seen a few times. Its specificity is not known. cDNA synthesis used the whole RNA isolate, giving expressed TCRB sequences. Sequenced by immunoSEQ multiplex PCR; TCRdb stores in-frame clones only, minus some. The table includes just under 150,000 clones, under 11% detected once. Germline values: CDR1 SGHDT, CDR2 YYEEEE. Between the trimmed V and J ends, which lost 2 bases and 0 bases, there was a span of 9 bases. The CDR3 runs to 15 residues. Specimen: naive CD4+ T cells from blood. The rearrangement uses TRBV5-6 and TRBJ1-5; D gene uncertain. The TCR was taken from a man aged 18-30 years in good health. DNA for the CDR3: TGTGCCAGCAGCTTTAGAGGGATTAGCAATCAGCCCCAGCATTTT. It yields the protein CASSFRGISNQPQHF.